This TCR beta chain is drawn from a study of identical twins. General study findings and limits: Fewer insertions characterized abundant cord blood beta clonotypes, whereas memory repertoires showed none. Recombination models fit unrelated individuals' TCR alpha sharing but underestimated twins'. For out-of-frame beta sequences, excess twin sharing was weaker.

TCRdb re-analysed the 5' RACE reads in MiXCR, keeping a single row per CDR3 protein. Of 300,000 to 400,000 distinct CDR3 sequences in the sample, 12% were seen once. There are a few counts of this clonotype. Its specificity is not known. Germline V gene sequence: CDR1 SGHDN, CDR2 FVKESK. V was clipped by 1 base and J by 4 bases, with 13 bases between them. This CDR3 region has 15 residues. These data were also filed under a second study, of yellow fever vaccine responses in identical twins.

Specimen: CD8+ T cells sorted from blood. The J gene is TRBJ1-2, the V gene TRBV14, with D perhaps matching TRBD1 (6 bases). The source is a woman aged 18-30 years in good health. This CDR3 is CASSQVSGTLYGYTF. The CDR3 region has the DNA TGTGCCAGCAGCCAAGTTTCCGGGACACTCTATGGCTACACCTTC.